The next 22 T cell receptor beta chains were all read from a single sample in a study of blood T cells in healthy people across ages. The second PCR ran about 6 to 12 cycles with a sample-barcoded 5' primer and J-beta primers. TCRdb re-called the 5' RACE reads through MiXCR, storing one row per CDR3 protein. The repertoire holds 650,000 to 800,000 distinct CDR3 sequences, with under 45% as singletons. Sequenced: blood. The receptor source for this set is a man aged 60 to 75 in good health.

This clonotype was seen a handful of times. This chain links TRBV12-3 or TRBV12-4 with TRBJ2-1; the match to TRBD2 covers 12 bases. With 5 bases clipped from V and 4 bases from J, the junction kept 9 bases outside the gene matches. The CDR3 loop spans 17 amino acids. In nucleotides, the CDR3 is TGTGCCAGCAGTCTGACTAGCGGGGGTGCTTCTTACAATGAGCAGTTCTTC. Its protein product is CASSLTSGGASYNEQFF.

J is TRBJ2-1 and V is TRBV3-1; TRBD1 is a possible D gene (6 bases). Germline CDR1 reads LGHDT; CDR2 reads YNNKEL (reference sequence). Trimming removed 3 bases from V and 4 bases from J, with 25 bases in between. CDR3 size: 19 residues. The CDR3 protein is CASSHGGLLGQRGYNEQFF. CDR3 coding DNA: TGTGCCAGCAGCCATGGAGGTTTATTGGGACAACGAGGGTACAATGAGCAGTTCTTC.

The CDR3 nucleotides are TGTGCCAGCAGCTTAGCCTACGGGGGCAGAGGATACAATGAGCAGTTCTTC. Protein: CASSLAYGGRGYNEQFF. The V and J genes are TRBV7-2 and TRBJ2-1, with D possibly being TRBD1 or TRBD2 (6 bases each). The CDR3 runs 17 residues. Deletions cut 0 bases from V and 4 bases from J, with 16 bases between. Per germline, CDR1 SGHTA and CDR2 FQGNSA.

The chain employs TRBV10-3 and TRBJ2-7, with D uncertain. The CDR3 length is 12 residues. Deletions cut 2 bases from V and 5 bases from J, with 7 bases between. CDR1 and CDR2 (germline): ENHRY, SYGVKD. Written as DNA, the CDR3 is TGTGCCATCAGTGAGCGCACGGACGAGCAGTACTTC. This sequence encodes CAISERTDEQYF.

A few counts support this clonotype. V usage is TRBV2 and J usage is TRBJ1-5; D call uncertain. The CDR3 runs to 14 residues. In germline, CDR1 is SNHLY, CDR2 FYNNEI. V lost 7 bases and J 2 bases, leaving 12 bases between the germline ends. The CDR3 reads CASKTVKGNQPQHF. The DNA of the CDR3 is TGTGCCAGCAAGACTGTTAAGGGCAATCAGCCCCAGCATTTT.

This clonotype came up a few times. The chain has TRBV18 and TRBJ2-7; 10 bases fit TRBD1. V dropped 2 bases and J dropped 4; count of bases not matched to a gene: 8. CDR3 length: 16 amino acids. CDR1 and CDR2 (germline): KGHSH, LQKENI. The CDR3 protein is CASSPARQGARYEQYF. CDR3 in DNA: TGTGCCAGCTCACCAGCGCGACAGGGGGCGAGATACGAGCAGTACTTC.

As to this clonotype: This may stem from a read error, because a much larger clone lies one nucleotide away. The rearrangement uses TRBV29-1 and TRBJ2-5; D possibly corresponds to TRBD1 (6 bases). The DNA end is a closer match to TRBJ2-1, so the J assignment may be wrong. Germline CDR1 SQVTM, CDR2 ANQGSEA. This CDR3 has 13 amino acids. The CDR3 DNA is TGCAGCGCGCGAACCGGGACATTTGAGACCCAGTTCTTC. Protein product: CSARTGTFETQFF.

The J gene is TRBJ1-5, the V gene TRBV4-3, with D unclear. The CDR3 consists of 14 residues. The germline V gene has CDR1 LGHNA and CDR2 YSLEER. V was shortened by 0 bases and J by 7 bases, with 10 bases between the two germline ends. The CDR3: CASSQETSRQPQHF. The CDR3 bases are TGCGCCAGCAGCCAAGAGACAAGTAGACAGCCCCAGCATTTT.

The CDR3 reads CASSANWGGNIQYF. In nucleotides, the CDR3 is TGTGCCAGCAGCGCCAATTGGGGCGGGAACATTCAGTACTTC. The rearrangement uses TRBV9 and TRBJ2-4; the D call may be TRBD1 or TRBD2 (5 bases each). Germline V gene sequence: CDR1 SGDLS, CDR2 YYNGEE. The V end lost 3 bases, the J end lost 7 bases, and 14 bases lay between the germline ends. This CDR3 has 14 residues.

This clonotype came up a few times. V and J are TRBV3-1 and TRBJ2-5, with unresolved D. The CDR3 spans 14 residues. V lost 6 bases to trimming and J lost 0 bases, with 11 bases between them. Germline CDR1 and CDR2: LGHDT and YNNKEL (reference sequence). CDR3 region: CASSPEPDQETQYF. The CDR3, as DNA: TGTGCCAGCAGTCCAGAACCCGACCAAGAGACCCAGTACTTC.

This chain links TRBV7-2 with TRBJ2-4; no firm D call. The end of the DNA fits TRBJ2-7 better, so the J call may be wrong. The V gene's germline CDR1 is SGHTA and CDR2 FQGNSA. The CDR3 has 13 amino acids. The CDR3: CASSLGMAREQYF. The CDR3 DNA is TGTGCCAGCAGCTTAGGGATGGCCCGCGAGCAGTACTTC.

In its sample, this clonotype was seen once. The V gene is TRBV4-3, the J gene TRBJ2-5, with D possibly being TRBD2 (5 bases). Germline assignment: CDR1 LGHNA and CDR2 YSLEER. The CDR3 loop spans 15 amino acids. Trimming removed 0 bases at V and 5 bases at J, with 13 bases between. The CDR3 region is CASSQDPIARETQYF. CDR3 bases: TGCGCCAGCAGCCAAGATCCCATAGCGCGGGAGACCCAGTACTTC.

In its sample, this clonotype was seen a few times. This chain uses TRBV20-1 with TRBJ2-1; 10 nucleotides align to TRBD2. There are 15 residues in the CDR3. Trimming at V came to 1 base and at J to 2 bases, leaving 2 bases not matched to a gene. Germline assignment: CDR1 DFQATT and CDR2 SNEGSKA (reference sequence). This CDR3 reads CSARVSGGAYNEQFF. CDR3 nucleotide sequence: TGCAGTGCTAGAGTGAGCGGGGGGGCCTACAATGAGCAGTTCTTC.

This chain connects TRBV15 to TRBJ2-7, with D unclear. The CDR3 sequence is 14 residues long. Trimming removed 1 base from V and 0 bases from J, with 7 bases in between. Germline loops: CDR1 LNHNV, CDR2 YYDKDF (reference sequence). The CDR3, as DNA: TGTGCCACCAGCAGAGTCAGGATCTCCTACGAGCAGTACTTC. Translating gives CATSRVRISYEQYF.

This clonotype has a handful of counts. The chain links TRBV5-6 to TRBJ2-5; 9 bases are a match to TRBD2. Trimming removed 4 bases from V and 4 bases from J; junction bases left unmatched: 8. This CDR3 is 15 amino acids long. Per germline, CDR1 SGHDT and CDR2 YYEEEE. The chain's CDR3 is CASSPRGSGGETQYF. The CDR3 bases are TGTGCCAGCAGCCCCCGGGGTAGCGGGGGAGAGACCCAGTACTTC.

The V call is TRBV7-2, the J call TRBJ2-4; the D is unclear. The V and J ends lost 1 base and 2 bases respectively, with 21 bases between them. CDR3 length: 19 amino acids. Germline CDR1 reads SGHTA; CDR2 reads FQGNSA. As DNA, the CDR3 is TGTGCCAGCAGCTTAGACGGCGCAGATCCCAAGTTGTCCAAAAACATTCAGTACTTC. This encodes CASSLDGADPKLSKNIQYF.

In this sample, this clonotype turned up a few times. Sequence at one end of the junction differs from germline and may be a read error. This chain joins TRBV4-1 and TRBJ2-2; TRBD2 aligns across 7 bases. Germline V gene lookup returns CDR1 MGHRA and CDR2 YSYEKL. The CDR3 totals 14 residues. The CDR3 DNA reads TGCGCCAGCAGCCAGGGCTCCTTGGCGGGGGTGCTGTTTTTT. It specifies CASSQGSLAGVLFF.

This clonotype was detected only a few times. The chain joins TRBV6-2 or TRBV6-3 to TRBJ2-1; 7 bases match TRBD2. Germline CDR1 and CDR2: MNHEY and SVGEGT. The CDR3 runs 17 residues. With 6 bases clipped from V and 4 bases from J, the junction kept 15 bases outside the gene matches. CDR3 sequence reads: CASRRTGTTLAYNEQFF. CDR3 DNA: TGTGCCAGCAGGCGGACCGGGACTACCCTGGCGTACAATGAGCAGTTCTTC.

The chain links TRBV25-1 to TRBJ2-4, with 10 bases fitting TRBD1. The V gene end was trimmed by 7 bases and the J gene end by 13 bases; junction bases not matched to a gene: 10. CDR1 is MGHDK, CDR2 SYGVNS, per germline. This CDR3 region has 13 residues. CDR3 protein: CASTGTGAQEQYF. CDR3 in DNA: TGTGCCAGCACCGGGACAGGGGCTCAAGAGCAGTACTTC.

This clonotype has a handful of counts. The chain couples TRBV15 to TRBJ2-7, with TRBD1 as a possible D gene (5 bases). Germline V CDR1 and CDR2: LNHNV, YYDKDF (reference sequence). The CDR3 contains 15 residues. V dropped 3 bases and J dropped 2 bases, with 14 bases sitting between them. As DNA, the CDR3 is TGTGCCACCAGCAGTAAAGGGGAAGGGGCCTACGAGCAGTACTTC. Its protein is CATSSKGEGAYEQYF. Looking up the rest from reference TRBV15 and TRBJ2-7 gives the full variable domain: DAMVIQNPRYQVTQFGKPVTLSCSQTLNHNVMYWYQQKSSQAPKLLFHYYDKDFNNEADTPDNFQSRRPNTSFCFLDIRSPGLGDTAMYLCATSSKGEGAYEQYFGPGTRLTVT.

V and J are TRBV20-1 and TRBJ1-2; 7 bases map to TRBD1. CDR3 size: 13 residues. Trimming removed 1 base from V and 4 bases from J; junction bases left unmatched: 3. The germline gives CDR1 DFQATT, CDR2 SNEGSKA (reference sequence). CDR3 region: CSARAQGTYGYTF. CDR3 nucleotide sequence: TGCAGTGCTAGAGCACAGGGGACCTATGGCTACACCTTC.

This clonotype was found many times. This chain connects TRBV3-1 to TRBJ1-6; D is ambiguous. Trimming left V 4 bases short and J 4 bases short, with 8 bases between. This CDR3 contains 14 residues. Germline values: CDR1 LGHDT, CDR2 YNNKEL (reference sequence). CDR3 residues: CASSLTDYNSPLHF. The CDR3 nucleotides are TGTGCCAGCAGCCTAACGGATTATAATTCACCCCTCCACTTT.